This T cell receptor beta chain was sequenced in a study of blood T cell repertoires in COVID-19. Study-wide context: Samples of COVID-19 (acute and convalescent) were obtained from the United States, Italy and Spain. PBMCs, B-cell-depleted T cells, or T cells were the source of the cDNA or gDNA that made up the material.

Germline values: CDR1 SEHNR, CDR2 FQNEAQ (reference sequence). V gave up 5 bases and J gave up 4 bases; unmatched junction bases: 2. CDR3 size: 13 residues. Sequencing used immunoSEQ multiplex PCR; TCRdb keeps in-frame clones, though not all of them. The repertoire holds a few hundred thousand clones, with roughly 82% as singletons. Sequenced sample: peripheral blood. The chain is built from TRBV7-9 and TRBJ1-1; 9 positions agree with TRBD1. This sequence was found in a woman aged 50 to 60 with acute or convalescent COVID-19. The CDR3 region has the DNA TGTGCCAGCAGCCAGGACAGGGGCACTGAAGCTTTCTTT. Translating gives CASSQDRGTEAFF.